The clone carrying this T cell receptor beta chain was counted a single time. This record comes from a study of Ad26.COV2.S vaccination and SARS-CoV-2 variants. The treatment is: some 19 received Ad26.COV2.S at low or high dose, single or two shots; 5 received placebo; per-sample allocation not given. Sampling was done on day 63 after the first vaccine or placebo injection. Using immunoSEQ multiplex PCR, the repertoire was profiled, and TCRdb retains in-frame clones only, with some absent. The table shows hundreds of thousands of clones, with about 93% occurring only once. Trimming pared 2 bases from V and 3 bases from J, leaving 6 bases between. Germline assignment: CDR1 SGHDT and CDR2 YYEEEE. This CDR3 spans 12 amino acids.

This clonotype was sampled from a person aged 18 to 65 who received the Ad26.COV2.S COVID-19 vaccine or a placebo. Sequences were derived from peripheral blood, sampled in a trial of Ad26.COV2.S vaccine versus placebo. The rearrangement joins TRBV5-6 to TRBJ2-7; D is perhaps TRBD1 (5 bases). CDR3 loop: CASSFQGYEQYF. DNA for the CDR3: TGTGCCAGCAGCTTTCAGGGCTACGAGCAGTACTTC.